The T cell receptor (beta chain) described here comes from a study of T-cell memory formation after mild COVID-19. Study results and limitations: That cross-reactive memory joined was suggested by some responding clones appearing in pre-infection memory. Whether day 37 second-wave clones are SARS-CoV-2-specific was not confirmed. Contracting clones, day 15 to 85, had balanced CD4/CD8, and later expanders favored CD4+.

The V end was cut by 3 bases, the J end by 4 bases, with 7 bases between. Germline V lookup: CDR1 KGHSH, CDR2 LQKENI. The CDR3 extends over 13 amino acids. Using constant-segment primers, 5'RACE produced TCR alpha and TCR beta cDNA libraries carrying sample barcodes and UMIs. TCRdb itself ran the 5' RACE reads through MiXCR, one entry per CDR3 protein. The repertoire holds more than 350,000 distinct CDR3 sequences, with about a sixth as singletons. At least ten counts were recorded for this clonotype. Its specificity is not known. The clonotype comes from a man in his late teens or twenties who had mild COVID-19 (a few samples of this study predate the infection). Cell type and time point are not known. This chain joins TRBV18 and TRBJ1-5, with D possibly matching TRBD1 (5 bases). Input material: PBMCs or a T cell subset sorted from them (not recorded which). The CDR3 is CASSPGENQPQHF. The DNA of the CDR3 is TGTGCCAGCTCACCGGGGGAAAATCAGCCCCAGCATTTT. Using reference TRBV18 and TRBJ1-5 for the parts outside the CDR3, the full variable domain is NAGVMQNPRHLVRRRGQEARLRCSPMKGHSHVYWYRQLPEEGLKFMVYLQKENIIDESGMPKERFSAEFPKEGPSILRIQQVVRGDSAAYFCASSPGENQPQHFGDGTRLSIL.